These T cell receptor beta chains were read from a single sample in a study of T cells in Graves' hyperthyroidism and ophthalmopathy. One entry per CDR3 protein results from TCRdb running MiXCR on the multiplex PCR reads. The data hold about half a million distinct CDR3 sequences, with less than 25% observed a single time. The material sequenced was blood. The receptors were sampled from a young man with Graves' hyperthyroidism. The CDR3 runs from the conserved cysteine through the conserved F or W. D genes are given only for firm matches. A row's size may be missing; if present it is once, few, many or a size class.

clone size	D gene	V gene	J gene	CDR3 DNA	CDR3 protein
NA	TRBD1	TRBV12-3/TRBV12-4	TRBJ1-2	TGTGCCAGCAGTTCGTCCTCCGCGGGACAGGGTTTCTTTGGGGATGGCTACACCTTC	CASSSSSAGQGFFGDGYTF
many	NA	TRBV20-1	TRBJ1-2	TGCAGTGCTAGAGATCAAGGGGGGGGCTACACCTTC	CSARDQGGGYTF
NA	NA	TRBV28	TRBJ1-2	TGTGCCAGCACCTTTTCTTCCGGATCCGGCTACACCTTC	CASTFSSGSGYTF
NA	NA	TRBV18	TRBJ1-1	TGTGCCAGCTCACAGCAGAGGCATCCGAACACTGAAGCTTTCTTT	CASSQQRHPNTEAFF
many	NA	TRBV19	TRBJ1-1	TGTGCCAGTAGTTCCGGGACGTTCATGAACACTGAAGCTTTCTTT	CASSSGTFMNTEAFF
NA	NA	TRBV30	TRBJ2-7	TGTGTCTGGAGTGCCGGGAGCTCCTACGAGCAGTACTTC	CVWSAGSSYEQYF
few	TRBD2	TRBV3-1	TRBJ2-7	TGTGCCAGCAGCCCGGAGGGACTAGCGGGAAGCGAGCAGTACTTC	CASSPEGLAGSEQYF
once	NA	TRBV14	TRBJ1-1	TGTGCCAGCAGCTTAGGGGCAGCGACTGAAGCTTTCTTT	CASSLGAATEAFF
many	TRBD1	TRBV30	TRBJ1-2	TGTGCCTGGTACCGACAGGGAGGCGGCTACACCTTC	CAWYRQGGGYTF
once	NA	TRBV28	TRBJ1-2	TGTGCCAGCAGTCCCCAGGGGTTCGGGCGTAACTATGGCTACACCTTC	CASSPQGFGRNYGYTF
many	NA	TRBV6-5	TRBJ1-3	TGTGCCAGCAGTTACTCGATTGAGGTGATCCTTGGAAACACCATATATTTT	CASSYSIEVILGNTIYF
many	NA	TRBV6-1	TRBJ1-5	TGTGCCAGCAGTGAAGCCAGGCAGCAGCCCCAGCATTTT	CASSEARQQPQHF
many	NA	TRBV6-1	TRBJ1-1	TGTGCCAGCCGTGGGGTCGCAGCAGCTTTCTTT	CASRGVAAAFF
many	TRBD1	TRBV2	TRBJ1-2	TGTGCCAGCAGTATTTCAGGGGGCTCCAACTATGGCTACACCTTC	CASSISGGSNYGYTF
NA	NA	TRBV5-1	TRBJ1-1	TGCGCCACCCCTAGGTTGGGGAACACTGAAGCTTTCTTT	CATPRLGNTEAFF
NA	NA	TRBV27	TRBJ2-5	TGTGCCGGAAGGACTAACCTGTACCAAGAGACCCAGTACTTC	CAGRTNLYQETQYF
many	NA	TRBV18	TRBJ1-1	TGTGCCAGCTCACCAGGGGCGGGGGACACTGAAGCTTTCTTT	CASSPGAGDTEAFF
NA	TRBD2	TRBV28	TRBJ2-2	TGTGCCAGCAGTTTAGCGGGGGGTCAGGACGGGGAGCTGTTTTTT	CASSLAGGQDGELFF
NA	TRBD2	TRBV19	TRBJ2-1	TGTGCCAGTAGACCTAGCGGGGGCAGAGACAATGAGCAGTTCTTC	CASRPSGGRDNEQFF
few	NA	TRBV9	TRBJ2-2	TGTGCCAGCAGCACCCCCGGGACTCAAGGGGGCGGGGAGCTGTTTTTT	CASSTPGTQGGGELFF
many	TRBD1	TRBV20-1	TRBJ2-5	TGCAGTGCTAGATCCATACAGGGGCCGGGAGAGACCCAGTACTTC	CSARSIQGPGETQYF
many	NA	TRBV27	TRBJ1-1	TGTGCCAGCAGTTTAGGGGTAGGAGGGAGCCCTGAAGCTTTCTTT	CASSLGVGGSPEAFF
many	NA	TRBV20-1	TRBJ1-2	TGCAGTGCCCCGGGGGGGAGGGGCGGCGGTAACTATGGCTACACCTTC	CSAPGGRGGGNYGYTF
once	NA	TRBV6-1	TRBJ1-1	TGTGCCAGCAGTCGGAAACCAGGGACTGAAGCTTTCTTT	CASSRKPGTEAFF
many	NA	TRBV7-8	TRBJ2-7	TGTGCCAGCAGCTTAGCCCCGACGCTCTACGAGCAGTACTTC	CASSLAPTLYEQYF
few	NA	TRBV24-1	TRBJ2-5	TGTGCCACCAGTGATTTATCTGGGGATACCCAGTACTTC	CATSDLSGDTQYF
once	NA	TRBV28	TRBJ1-2	TGTGCCAGCAGGGCGGGTGGCTATGGCTACACCTTC	CASRAGGYGYTF
many	NA	TRBV9	TRBJ1-1	TGTGCCAGCAGGCCGAGAGGGGAAACTTCAGCTTTCTTT	CASRPRGETSAFF
NA	NA	TRBV2	TRBJ1-5	TGTGCCAGCAGTGAATTTTCTCCAGGGAATCAGCCCCAGCATTTT	CASSEFSPGNQPQHF
NA	TRBD1	TRBV5-1	TRBJ1-2	TGCGCCAGCAGCCGGACAGGGGAGCAGGGCTACACCTTC	CASSRTGEQGYTF
many	TRBD1	TRBV2	TRBJ2-5	TGTGCCAGCCAAGAGACAGGGGGCAAGGAGACCCAGTACTTC	CASQETGGKETQYF
NA	NA	TRBV6-2/TRBV6-3	TRBJ1-1	TGTGCCAGCAGTCGTCAGAGGGGGGTGGGCACTGAAGCTTTCTTT	CASSRQRGVGTEAFF
many	TRBD1	TRBV6-1	TRBJ1-5	TGTGCCAGCAGCCCCACAGGGGGGGTTGGTCAGCCCCAGCATTTT	CASSPTGGVGQPQHF
many	NA	TRBV2	TRBJ2-5	TGTGCCAGCAGTGTAGGTCCGGGGACCCAGTACTTC	CASSVGPGTQYF
NA	TRBD2	TRBV7-2	TRBJ2-5	TGTGCCAGCAGCTCTGGCGGGAGCGTACAAGAGACCCAGTACTTC	CASSSGGSVQETQYF
many	NA	TRBV12-3/TRBV12-4	TRBJ1-1	TGTGCCAGCAGTTCCTACCCAGAGAACACTGAAGCTTTCTTT	CASSSYPENTEAFF
few	NA	TRBV4-1	TRBJ1-2	TGCGCCAGCAGCCCCCGCCGGGGGATGCATGGCTACACCTTC	CASSPRRGMHGYTF
NA	TRBD1	TRBV27	TRBJ2-2	TGTGCCAGCAGTTCGCCCCTCCGGGACAGGGGGCGAAACGGGGAGCTGTTTTTT	CASSSPLRDRGRNGELFF
few	TRBD2	TRBV28	TRBJ2-2	TGTGCCAGCAGTCCCCTGGATTGGGGTCTAGCGGGCACCGGGGAGCTGTTTTTT	CASSPLDWGLAGTGELFF
many	TRBD1	TRBV2	TRBJ2-2	TGTGCCAGCAGTCTCATGAGGGGGCCGGACACCGGGGAGCTGTTTTTT	CASSLMRGPDTGELFF
many	TRBD2	TRBV6-2/TRBV6-3	TRBJ2-7	TGTGCCAGCACATCCGGACTAGCGGGCTACGAGCAGTACTTC	CASTSGLAGYEQYF
many	NA	TRBV2	TRBJ1-1	TGTGCCAGCAGCTGGGACCGGAACACTGAAGCTTTCTTT	CASSWDRNTEAFF
many	TRBD2	TRBV6-5	TRBJ2-5	TGTGCCAGCAGTTACTCCTCGGGACTAGTTGGCGAGACCCAGTACTTC	CASSYSSGLVGETQYF
many	NA	TRBV28	TRBJ2-5	TGTGCCAGCCGCGACCGGGACTTCCTAACGGGGGTTCAAGAGACCCAGTACTTC	CASRDRDFLTGVQETQYF
many	TRBD1	TRBV19	TRBJ1-2	TGTGCCAGTCAACCGGGACAGCCTATTTTCTATGACTACACCTTC	CASQPGQPIFYDYTF
NA	NA	TRBV6-1	TRBJ1-5	TGTGCCAGCAGTGAATGGCGGATGGGACCCAATCAGCCCCAGCATTTT	CASSEWRMGPNQPQHF
few	NA	TRBV11-2	TRBJ2-7	TGTGCCAGCACCCCCTGGACAACCGCGGGGTACGAGCAGTACTTC	CASTPWTTAGYEQYF
NA	TRBD1	TRBV2	TRBJ2-7	TGTGCCAGCCAGGGGACAGACCGGATTAGGACCTACGAGCAGTACTTC	CASQGTDRIRTYEQYF
many	TRBD2	TRBV12-3/TRBV12-4	TRBJ2-2	TGTGCCAGCAGTTCGAGGACTAGCGGGGGCCGGAACACCGGGGAGCTGTTTTTT	CASSSRTSGGRNTGELFF
many	NA	TRBV28	TRBJ2-7	TGTGCCAGCAGTTTCCCCCCAAGGACCTACGAGCAGTACTTC	CASSFPPRTYEQYF
few	NA	TRBV5-6	TRBJ1-5	TGTGCCAGCAGCCGGGGGGTTGGACACGGATATCAGCCCCAGCATTTT	CASSRGVGHGYQPQHF
many	NA	TRBV29-1	TRBJ1-2	TGCAGCGTTGTATCCGGGTACGGCTACACCTTC	CSVVSGYGYTF